The present TCR beta chain was sequenced within a study of T cell responses to AZD1222 COVID-19 vaccine. Measured with immunoSEQ multiplex PCR; TCRdb has only the in-frame clones, and not every one. The sample holds some 100,000 clones, approximately 91% seen once. This material consisted of peripheral blood, taken on day 0 of AZD1222 vaccination. The receptor comes from an adult in good health.

Here the CDR3 DNA reads TGTGCCAGTAAAGGGGGCCAGGCAGGGCGGAACGAGCAGTACTTC. Translation: CASKGGQAGRNEQYF. V gene TRBV19 combines with J gene TRBJ2-7; TRBD1 aligns across 7 bases. The junction had 14 bases not matched to a gene; V was cut back by 7 bases and J by 5 bases. Germline V gene data show CDR1 as LNHDA and CDR2 as SQIVND (reference sequence). The CDR3 runs 15 residues.